Detailed here is one TCR beta chain. The target antigen is unknown. Looked up from germline, CDR1 is MNHEY and CDR2 is SMNVEV (reference sequence). This CDR3 is built from 13 residues. Trimming removed 5 bases at V and 3 bases at J, with 10 bases between. This record comes from a study of long-term antiretroviral therapy in people with HIV. Points from the study as a whole: The range of CDR3 lengths in HIV repertoires proved narrower than that found in controls. ART preceded a rise in diversity that nonetheless stayed lower than in transplant donor controls.

Clinicians in the United States treated all participants with HIV. At survey level, the immunoSEQ assay was run in its v3.0 version. The table came from immunoSEQ multiplex PCR; TCRdb's copy has only in-frame clones and leaves some out. In the table there are 32,000 or so clones, roughly 85% of which are singletons. V gene TRBV27 combines with J gene TRBJ1-1; D is unresolved. The sample here was unsorted PBMCs, taken about 3.3 years after starting antiretroviral therapy. The sequence derives from a young man with HIV. CDR3: CASSNGPDTEAFF. In nucleotides, the CDR3 is TGTGCCAGCAGTAATGGACCCGACACTGAAGCTTTCTTT.